The T cell receptor (beta chain) described here comes from a study of response to subunit inactivated influenza vaccine. MiXCR, run by TCRdb on the RT-PCR reads, gives a single entry per CDR3 protein. The profile covers 500,000 to 600,000 distinct CDR3 sequences, with 10% to 15% appearing a single time and around 13% taken by the ten largest. In its sample, this clonotype was seen a few times. The antigen is not known. Deletions cut 1 base from V and 0 bases from J, with 11 bases between. CDR1 and CDR2 from the germline V gene are LGHNA and YSLEER. The CDR3 contains 16 residues. Whole-study findings and limits: Authors suggested each seasonal influenza vaccination recruits few new T cells.

The TCR comes from a man aged 50-60 years who received an inactivated influenza vaccine. The chain uses TRBV4-3 and TRBJ2-3, with D perhaps matching TRBD1 (5 bases). Sequenced here: PBMCs from blood, sampled roughly 47 days after vaccination. The CDR3: CASSQGIKGSTDTQYF. In DNA form, the CDR3 reads TGCGCCAGCAGCCAAGGGATAAAGGGGAGCACAGATACGCAGTATTTT.